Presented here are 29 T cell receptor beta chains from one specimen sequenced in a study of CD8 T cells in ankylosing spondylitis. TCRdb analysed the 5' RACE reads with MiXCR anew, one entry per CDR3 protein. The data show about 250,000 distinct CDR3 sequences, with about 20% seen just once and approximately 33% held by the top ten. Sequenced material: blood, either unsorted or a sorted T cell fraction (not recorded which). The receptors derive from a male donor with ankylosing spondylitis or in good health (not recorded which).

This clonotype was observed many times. CDR3 sequence: CSAILPGTSGIEQYF. In DNA, the CDR3 is TGCAGTGCTATTCTACCGGGGACTAGCGGGATTGAGCAGTACTTC. The chain is built from TRBV20-1 and TRBJ2-7; 13 bases match TRBD2. Germline V lookup: CDR1 DFQATT, CDR2 SNEGSKA (reference sequence). The CDR3 extends over 15 amino acids. V lost 4 bases to trimming and J lost 7 bases; unmatched junction nucleotides: 10.

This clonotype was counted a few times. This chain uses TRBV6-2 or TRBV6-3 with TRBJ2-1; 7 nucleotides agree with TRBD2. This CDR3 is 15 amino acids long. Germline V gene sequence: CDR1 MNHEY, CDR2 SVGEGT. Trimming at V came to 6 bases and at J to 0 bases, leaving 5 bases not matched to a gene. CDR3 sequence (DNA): TGTGCCAGCAGCAGCCGGGACTACTCCTACAATGAGCAGTTCTTC. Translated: CASSSRDYSYNEQFF.

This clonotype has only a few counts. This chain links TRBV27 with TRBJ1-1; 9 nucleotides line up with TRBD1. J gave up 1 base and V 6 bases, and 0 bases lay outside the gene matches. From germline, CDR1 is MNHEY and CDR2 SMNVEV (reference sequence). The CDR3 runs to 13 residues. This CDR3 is CASRGQGNTEAFF. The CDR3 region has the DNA TGTGCCAGCAGGGGACAGGGGAACACTGAAGCTTTCTTT.

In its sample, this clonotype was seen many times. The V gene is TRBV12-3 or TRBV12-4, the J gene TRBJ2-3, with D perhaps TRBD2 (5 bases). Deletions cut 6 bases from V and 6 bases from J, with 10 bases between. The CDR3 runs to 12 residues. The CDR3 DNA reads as TGTGCCAGCAGCCCCGCGGGCGATACGCAGTATTTT. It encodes CASSPAGDTQYF.

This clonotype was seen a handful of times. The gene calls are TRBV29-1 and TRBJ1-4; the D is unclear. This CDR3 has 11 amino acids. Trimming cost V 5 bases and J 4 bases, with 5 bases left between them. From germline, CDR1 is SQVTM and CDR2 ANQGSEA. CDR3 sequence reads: CSVISNEKLFF. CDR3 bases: TGCAGCGTTATAAGTAATGAAAAACTGTTTTTT.

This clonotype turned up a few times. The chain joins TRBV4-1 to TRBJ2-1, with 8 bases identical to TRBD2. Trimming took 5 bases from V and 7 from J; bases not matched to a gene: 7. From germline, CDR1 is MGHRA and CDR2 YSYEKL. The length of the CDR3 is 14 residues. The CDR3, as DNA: TGCGCCAGCAGCTCAGCTAGCGGGCTAAATGAGCAGTTCTTC. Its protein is CASSSASGLNEQFF.

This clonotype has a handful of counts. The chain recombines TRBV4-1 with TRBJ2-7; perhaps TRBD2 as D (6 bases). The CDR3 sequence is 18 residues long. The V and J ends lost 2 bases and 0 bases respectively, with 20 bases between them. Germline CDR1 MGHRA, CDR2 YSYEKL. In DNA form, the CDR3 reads TGCGCCAGCAGCCAAAATGGGGCATTTGGAGGGTACTCCTACGAGCAGTACTTC. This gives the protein CASSQNGAFGGYSYEQYF.

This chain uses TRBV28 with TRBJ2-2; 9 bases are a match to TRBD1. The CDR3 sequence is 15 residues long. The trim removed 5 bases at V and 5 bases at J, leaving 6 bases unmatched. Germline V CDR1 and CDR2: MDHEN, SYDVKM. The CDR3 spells CASSTDRGSTGELFF. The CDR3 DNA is TGTGCCAGCAGTACTGACAGGGGGAGTACCGGGGAGCTGTTTTTT.

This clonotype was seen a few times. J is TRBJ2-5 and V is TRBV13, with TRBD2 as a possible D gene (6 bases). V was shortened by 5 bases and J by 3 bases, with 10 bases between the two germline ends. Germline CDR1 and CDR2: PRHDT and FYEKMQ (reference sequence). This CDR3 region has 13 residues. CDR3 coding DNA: TGTGCCAGCAGCCGCTGGGGGGAAGAGACCCAGTACTTC. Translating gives CASSRWGEETQYF.

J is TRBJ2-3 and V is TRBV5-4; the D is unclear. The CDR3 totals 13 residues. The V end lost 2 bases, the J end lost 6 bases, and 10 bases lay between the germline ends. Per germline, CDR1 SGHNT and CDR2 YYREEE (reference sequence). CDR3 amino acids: CASSFAGFDTQYF. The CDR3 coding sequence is TGTGCCAGCAGCTTCGCTGGTTTTGATACGCAGTATTTT.

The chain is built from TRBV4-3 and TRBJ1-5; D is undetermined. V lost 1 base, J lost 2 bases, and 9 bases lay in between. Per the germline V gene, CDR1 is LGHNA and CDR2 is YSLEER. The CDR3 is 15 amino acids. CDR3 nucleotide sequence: TGCGCCAGCAGCCAAGCGGTTTTGGGCAATCAGCCCCAGCATTTT. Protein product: CASSQAVLGNQPQHF.

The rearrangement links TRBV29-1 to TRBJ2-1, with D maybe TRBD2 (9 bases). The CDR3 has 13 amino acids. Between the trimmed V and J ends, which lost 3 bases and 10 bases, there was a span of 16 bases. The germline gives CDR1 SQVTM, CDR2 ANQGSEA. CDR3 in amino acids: CSVDSSGTGEQFF. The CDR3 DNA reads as TGCAGCGTTGATTCTAGCGGGACAGGCGAGCAGTTCTTC.

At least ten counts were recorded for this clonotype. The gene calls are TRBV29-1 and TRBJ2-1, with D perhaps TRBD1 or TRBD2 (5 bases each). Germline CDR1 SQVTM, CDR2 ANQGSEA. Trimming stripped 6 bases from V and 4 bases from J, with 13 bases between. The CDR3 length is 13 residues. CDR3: CSVRGGEYNEQFF. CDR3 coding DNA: TGCAGCGTCCGGGGCGGCGAATACAATGAGCAGTTCTTC.

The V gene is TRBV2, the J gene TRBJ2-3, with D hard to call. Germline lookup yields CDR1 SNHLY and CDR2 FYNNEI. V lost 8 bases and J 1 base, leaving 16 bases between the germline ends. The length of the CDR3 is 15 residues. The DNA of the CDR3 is TGTGCCAGCCTGCCCCGTGGCCCCGGCACAGATACGCAGTATTTT. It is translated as CASLPRGPGTDTQYF. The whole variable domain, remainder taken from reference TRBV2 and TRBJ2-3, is EPEVTQTPSHQVTQMGQEVILRCVPISNHLYFYWYRQILGQKVEFLVSFYNNEISEKSEIFDDQFSVERPDGSNFTLKIRSTKLEDSAMYFCASLPRGPGTDTQYFGPGTRLTVL.

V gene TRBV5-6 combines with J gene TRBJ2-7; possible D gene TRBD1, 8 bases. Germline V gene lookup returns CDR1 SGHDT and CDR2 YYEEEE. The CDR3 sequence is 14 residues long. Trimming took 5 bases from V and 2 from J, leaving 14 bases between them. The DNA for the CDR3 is TGTGCCAGCAGAAAACAGGGGGGGACCTACGAGCAGTACTTC. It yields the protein CASRKQGGTYEQYF.

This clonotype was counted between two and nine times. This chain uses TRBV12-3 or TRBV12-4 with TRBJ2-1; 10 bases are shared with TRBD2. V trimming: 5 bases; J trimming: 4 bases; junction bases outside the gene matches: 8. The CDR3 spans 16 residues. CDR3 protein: CASSAASGSGYNEQFF. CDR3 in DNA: TGTGCCAGCAGTGCCGCTAGCGGGAGTGGTTACAATGAGCAGTTCTTC.

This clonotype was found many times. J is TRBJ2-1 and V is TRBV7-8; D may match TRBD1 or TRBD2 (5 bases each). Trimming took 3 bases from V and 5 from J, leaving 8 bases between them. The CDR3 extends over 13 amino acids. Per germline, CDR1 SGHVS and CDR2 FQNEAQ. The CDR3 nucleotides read TGTGCCAGCAGCTTCGGGACCCACAATGAGCAGTTCTTC. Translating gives CASSFGTHNEQFF.

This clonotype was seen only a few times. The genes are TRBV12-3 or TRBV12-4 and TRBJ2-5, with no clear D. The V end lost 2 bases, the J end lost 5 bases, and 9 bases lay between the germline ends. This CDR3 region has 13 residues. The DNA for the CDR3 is TGTGCCAGCAGTTTATGGGTAGGGGAGACCCAGTACTTC. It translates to CASSLWVGETQYF.

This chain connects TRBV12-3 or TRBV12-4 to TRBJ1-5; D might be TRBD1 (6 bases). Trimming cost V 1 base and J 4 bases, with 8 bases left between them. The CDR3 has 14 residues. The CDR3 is CASSLDRENQPQHF. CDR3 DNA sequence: TGTGCCAGCAGTTTAGACAGGGAGAATCAGCCCCAGCATTTT.

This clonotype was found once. The CDR3 coding sequence is TGCAGCGTTGAAGGACAGGGAGGCGAGCAGTACTTC. It yields the protein CSVEGQGGEQYF. This chain uses TRBV29-1 with TRBJ2-7, with a tentative D call TRBD1 (7 bases). The CDR3 runs to 12 residues. Germline V gene data show CDR1 as SQVTM and CDR2 as ANQGSEA. Deletions cut 1 base from V and 6 bases from J, with 10 bases between.

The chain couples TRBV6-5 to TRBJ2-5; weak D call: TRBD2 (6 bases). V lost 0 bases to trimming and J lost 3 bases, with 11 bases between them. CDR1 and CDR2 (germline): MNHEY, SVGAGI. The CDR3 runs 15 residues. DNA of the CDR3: TGTGCCAGCAGTTACTCGTCGGGGGAAAAAGAGACCCAGTACTTC. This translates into CASSYSSGEKETQYF.

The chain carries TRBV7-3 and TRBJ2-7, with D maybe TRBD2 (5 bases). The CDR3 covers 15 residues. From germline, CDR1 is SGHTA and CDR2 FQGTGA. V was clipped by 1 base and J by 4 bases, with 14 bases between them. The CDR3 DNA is TGTGCCAGCAGCTTAAATCGTGGACTCCAATACGAGCAGTACTTC. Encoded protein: CASSLNRGLQYEQYF. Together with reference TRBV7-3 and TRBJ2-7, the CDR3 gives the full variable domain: GAGVSQTPSNKVTEKGKYVELRCDPISGHTALYWYRQSLGQGPEFLIYFQGTGAADDSGLPNDRFFAVRPEGSVSTLKIQRTERGDSAVYLCASSLNRGLQYEQYFGPGTRLTVT.

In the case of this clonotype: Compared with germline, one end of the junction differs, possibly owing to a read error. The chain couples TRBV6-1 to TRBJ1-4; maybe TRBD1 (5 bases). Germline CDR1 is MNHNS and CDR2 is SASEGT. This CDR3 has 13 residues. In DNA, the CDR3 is TGTGCCAGCAGAGAAGGGGAGAATGAAAAACTGTTTTTT. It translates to CASREGENEKLFF.

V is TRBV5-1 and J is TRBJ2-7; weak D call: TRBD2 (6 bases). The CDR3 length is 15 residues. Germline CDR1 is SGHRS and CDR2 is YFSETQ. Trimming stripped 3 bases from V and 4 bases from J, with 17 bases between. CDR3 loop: CASSSGGGNPYEQYF. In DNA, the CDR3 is TGCGCCAGCAGCTCTGGTGGAGGGAACCCTTACGAGCAGTACTTC.

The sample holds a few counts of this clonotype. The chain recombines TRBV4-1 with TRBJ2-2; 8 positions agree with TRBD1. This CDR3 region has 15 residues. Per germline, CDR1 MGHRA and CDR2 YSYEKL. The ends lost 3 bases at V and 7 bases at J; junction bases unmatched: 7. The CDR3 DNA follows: TGCGCCAGCAGCCAGGCCGGGACAGGAGGCGGGGAGCTGTTTTTT. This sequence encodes CASSQAGTGGGELFF.

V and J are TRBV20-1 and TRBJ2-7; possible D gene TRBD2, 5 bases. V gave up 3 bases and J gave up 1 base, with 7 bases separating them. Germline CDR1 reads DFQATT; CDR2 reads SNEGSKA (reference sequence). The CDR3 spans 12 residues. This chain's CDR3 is CSASGKSYEQYF. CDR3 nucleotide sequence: TGCAGTGCTAGCGGGAAATCCTACGAGCAGTACTTC.

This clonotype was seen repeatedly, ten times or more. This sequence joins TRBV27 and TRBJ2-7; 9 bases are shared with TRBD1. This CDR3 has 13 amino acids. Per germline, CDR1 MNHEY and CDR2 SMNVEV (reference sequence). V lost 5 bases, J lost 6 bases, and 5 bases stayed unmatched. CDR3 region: CASSPGTGFEQYF. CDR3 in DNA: TGTGCCAGCAGTCCCGGGACAGGGTTCGAGCAGTACTTC.

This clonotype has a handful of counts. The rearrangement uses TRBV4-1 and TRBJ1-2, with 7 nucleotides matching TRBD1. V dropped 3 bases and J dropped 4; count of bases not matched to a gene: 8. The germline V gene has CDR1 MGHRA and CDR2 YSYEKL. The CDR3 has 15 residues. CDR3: CASSQEGTATYGYTF. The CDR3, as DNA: TGCGCCAGCAGCCAGGAAGGGACAGCCACCTATGGCTACACCTTC.

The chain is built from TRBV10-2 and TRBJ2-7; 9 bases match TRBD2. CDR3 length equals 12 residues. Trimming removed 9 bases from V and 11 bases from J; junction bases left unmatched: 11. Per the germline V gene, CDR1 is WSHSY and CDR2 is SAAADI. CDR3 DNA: TGCGCCAGTGCGAATAGCGGGAGTAGGGAGTACTTC. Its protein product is CASANSGSREYF.